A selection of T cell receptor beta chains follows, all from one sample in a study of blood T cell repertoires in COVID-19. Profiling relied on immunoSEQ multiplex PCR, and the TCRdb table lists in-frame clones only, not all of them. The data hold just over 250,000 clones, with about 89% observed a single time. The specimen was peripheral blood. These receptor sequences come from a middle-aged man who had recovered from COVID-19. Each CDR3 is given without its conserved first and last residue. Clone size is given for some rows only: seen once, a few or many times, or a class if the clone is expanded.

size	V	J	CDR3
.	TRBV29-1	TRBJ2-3	SPRRARTEADTQY
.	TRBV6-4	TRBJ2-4	ASSPDRASYIQY
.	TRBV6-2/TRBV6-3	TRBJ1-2	ASSLGPISNYGYT
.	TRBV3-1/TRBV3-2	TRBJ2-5	ASSQRGKAETQY
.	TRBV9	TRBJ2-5	ASSGNPGETQY
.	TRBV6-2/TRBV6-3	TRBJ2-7	ASSYLQGKDYEQY
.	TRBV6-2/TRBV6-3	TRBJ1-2	ASSFLRQGHYGYT
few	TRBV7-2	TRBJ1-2	ASSPQVGIGDGYT
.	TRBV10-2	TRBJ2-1	ASKTLPTAAGEQF
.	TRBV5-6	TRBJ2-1	ASSDGGPTYNEQF